The TCR beta chain described here comes from a study of cytomegalovirus exposure and HLA in healthy donors. Study results and caveats: The authors enumerated over 150 TCR beta chains as linked to cytomegalovirus.

The germline gives CDR1 GTSNPN, CDR2 SVGIG (reference sequence). The CDR3 has 13 amino acids. Trimming cost V 0 bases and J 2 bases, with 8 bases left between them. The PCR employed 60 Vbeta primers together with 13 Jbeta primers. Assay: immunoSEQ multiplex PCR; the TCRdb copy retains only in-frame clones and omits some. The top ten hold 3.3% of the sample, which has about 130,000 clones, roughly 80% seen once. Only a few counts were recorded for this clone. Its antigen is still unknown. Sequences were obtained from PBMCs. This rearrangement joins TRBV30 to TRBJ2-7; maybe TRBD1 (6 bases). The clonotype comes from a woman aged 45-65 years in good health and CMV-seronegative. DNA for the CDR3: TGTGCCTGGAGTGTAGGGACAACCTACGAGCAGTACTTC. Translation: CAWSVGTTYEQYF. Full variable domain (remainder filled in from reference TRBV30 and TRBJ2-7): SQTIHQWPATLVQPVGSPLSLECTVEGTSNPNLYWYRQAAGRGLQLLFYSVGIGQISSEVPQNLSASRPQDRQFILSSKKLLLSDSGFYLCAWSVGTTYEQYFGPGTRLTVT.